These 4 T cell receptor beta chains share one sample of origin, sequenced in a study of early T cells in non-severe SARS-CoV-2 infection. Each CDR3 protein gets one entry after TCRdb re-called the 5' RACE reads with MiXCR. Among tens of thousands of distinct CDR3 sequences listed, 18% were seen once. Here the sequenced sample was whole blood, taken at baseline. All receptors come from an adult who was a healthcare worker with PCR-confirmed SARS-CoV-2 infection or an uninfected control (not recorded which).

This clonotype was counted between two and nine times. The DNA for the CDR3 is TGTGCCAGCAGCCCGCGACAGGGATTTTTTACCGGGGAGCTGTTTTTT. Translated, it gives CASSPRQGFFTGELFF. The chain has TRBV3-1 and TRBJ2-2; 7 bases are a match to TRBD1. Germline CDR1 reads LGHDT; CDR2 reads YNNKEL (reference sequence). The V gene end was trimmed by 4 bases and the J gene end by 5 bases; junction bases not matched to a gene: 10. This CDR3 is 16 amino acids long. Supplemented by reference TRBV3-1 and TRBJ2-2, the full variable domain reads DTAVSQTPKYLVTQMGNDKSIKCEQNLGHDTMYWYKQDSKKFLKIMFSYNNKELIINETVPNRFSPKSPDKAHLNLHINSLELGDSAVYFCASSPRQGFFTGELFFGEGSRLTVL.

This clonotype was counted a few times. The chain links TRBV7-9 to TRBJ1-3; possible D gene TRBD1, 5 bases. Germline V CDR1 and CDR2: SEHNR, FQNEAQ (reference sequence). V was trimmed by 5 bases and J by 1 base, leaving 18 bases between them. The CDR3 loop spans 17 amino acids. CDR3 in DNA: TGTGCCAGCAGCCCCTCCCACGCAGGGCAATCTGGAAACACCATATATTTT. Translating it yields CASSPSHAGQSGNTIYF.

The table lists this clonotype with a count of one. The V and J genes are TRBV12-5 and TRBJ2-3; the D is unclear. Germline V gives CDR1 LGHNT, CDR2 FRNRAP. The V end lost 1 base, the J end lost 2 bases, and 7 bases lay between the germline ends. The CDR3 runs 14 residues. In DNA, the CDR3 is TGTGCTAGTGGTTTGGCACAGATCACAGATACGCAGTATTTT. Its translation is CASGLAQITDTQYF.

This clonotype was observed a few times. The chain couples TRBV6-5 to TRBJ1-2, with 7 bases lining up with TRBD1. The germline gives CDR1 MNHEY, CDR2 SVGAGI. The ends lost 6 bases at V and 7 bases at J; junction bases unmatched: 8. The CDR3 loop spans 13 amino acids. CDR3 loop: CASSRGQDSGYTF. The CDR3 nucleotides read TGTGCCAGCAGCCGAGGACAGGACTCTGGCTACACCTTC.